The source of this TCR beta chain is a study of PD-1 blockade in classical Hodgkin lymphoma. Study information: The patients were dosed with nivolumab 3 mg/kg, infused intravenously every 2 weeks. Study observations and caveats: As was reported, newly diagnosed patients showed lower baseline TCR diversity than healthy donors did. Repertoire difference causes, possibly disease activity or prior therapy, remain undefined.

No patient escaped relapse after autologous stem cell transplantation, and brentuximab vedotin exposure varied. Trimming stripped 2 bases from V and 9 bases from J, with 14 bases between. CDR1 and CDR2 from the germline V gene are MNHNS and SASEGT. The CDR3 contains 14 residues. As concerns this clone: Its antigen is as yet unknown.

Libraries were prepared by immunoSEQ multiplex PCR; TCRdb keeps only in-frame clonotypes and omits some of them. This repertoire shows around 22,000 clones, 80% found once; its top ten account for roughly 16%. This TCR derives from a human donor with classical Hodgkin lymphoma. The V and J genes are TRBV6-1 and TRBJ1-5; possibly TRBD1 for D (6 bases). The sample consisted of peripheral blood mononuclear cells (PBMCs), taken before the second cycle of nivolumab. CDR3 sequence reads: CASSEWIGGWPQHF. CDR3 in DNA: TGTGCCAGCAGTGAATGGATAGGGGGATGGCCCCAGCATTTT.